The entry that follows covers one T cell receptor (beta chain) sequence. Its antigen is unknown. Time point of the sample: cycle 4 day 1 (C4D1), after less than seven weeks of nivolumab. Each patient's relapse followed autologous stem cell transplantation, and brentuximab vedotin exposure varied. V lost 3 bases, J lost 1 base, and 13 bases lay in between. The CDR3 length is 15 residues. Germline lookup yields CDR1 SGDLS and CDR2 YYNGEE. This sample is part of a study of PD-1 blockade in classical Hodgkin lymphoma. Study outcomes and limitations: The repertoire differences lack a defined cause, possibly disease activity or prior therapy. A significant rise in TCR diversity by C4D1 was seen for CD4+ but not CD8+ cells.

Clones were sequenced by immunoSEQ multiplex PCR, and TCRdb holds only the in-frame ones, with some missing. Of about 24,000 clones in the sample, around 84% are singletons; the top ten hold roughly 6.2%. The V and J genes are TRBV9 and TRBJ2-5; possibly TRBD1 or TRBD2 for D (6 bases each). The sequencing here drew on peripheral blood mononuclear cells (PBMCs), taken before the fourth cycle of nivolumab. This TCR came from a human donor with classical Hodgkin lymphoma. CDR3 loop: CASSGGRDRQETQYF. In DNA form, the CDR3 reads TGTGCCAGCAGCGGGGGGCGGGACCGCCAAGAGACCCAGTACTTC.